The clone carrying this T cell receptor beta chain was detected once. The V gene's germline CDR1 is MNHEY and CDR2 SVGAGI. Trimming stripped 2 bases from V and 5 bases from J, with 13 bases between. This CDR3 contains 15 residues. The entry originates in a study of T cell responses to AZD1222 COVID-19 vaccine. The data were produced by immunoSEQ multiplex PCR, yet TCRdb's version contains in-frame clones alone and is incomplete. This sample carries roughly 120,000 clones, about 89% of them seen once, and the ten largest clones take about 7.1%. This material consisted of peripheral blood, taken 28 days after the second AZD1222 dose. The genes are TRBV6-5 and TRBJ1-5; D perhaps matches TRBD1 (5 bases). The sequence was obtained from an adult who received the AZD1222 COVID-19 vaccine. The CDR3 protein is CASSYGRVVDQPQHF. The CDR3 region has the DNA TGTGCCAGCAGTTACGGCAGGGTCGTAGATCAGCCCCAGCATTTT.